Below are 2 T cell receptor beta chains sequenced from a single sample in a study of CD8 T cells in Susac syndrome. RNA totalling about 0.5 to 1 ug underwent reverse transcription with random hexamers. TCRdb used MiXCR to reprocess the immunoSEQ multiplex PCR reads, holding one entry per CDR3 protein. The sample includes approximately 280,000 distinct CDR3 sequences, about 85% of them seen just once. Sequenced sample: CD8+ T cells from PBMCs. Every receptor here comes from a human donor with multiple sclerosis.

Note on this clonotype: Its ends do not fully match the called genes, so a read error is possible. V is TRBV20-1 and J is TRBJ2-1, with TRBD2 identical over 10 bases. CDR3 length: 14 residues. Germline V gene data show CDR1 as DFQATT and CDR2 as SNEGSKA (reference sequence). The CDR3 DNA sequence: TGCAGTGCCAGAGGGACTAGCGACGGCAATGAGCAGTTCTTC. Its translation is CSARGTSDGNEQFF.

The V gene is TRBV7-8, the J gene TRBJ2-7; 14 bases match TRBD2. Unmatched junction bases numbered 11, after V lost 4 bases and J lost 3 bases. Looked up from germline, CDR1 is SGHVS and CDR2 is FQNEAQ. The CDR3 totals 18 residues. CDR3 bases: TGTGCCAGCAGCTCCGGACTAGCGGGAGGTCAAACTCACTACGAGCAGTACTTC. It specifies CASSSGLAGGQTHYEQYF.